One and the same sample provided the 16 T cell receptor beta chains below, sequenced in a study of shared clonotypes between healthy human individuals. Method: immunoSEQ multiplex PCR; TCRdb's copy keeps in-frame clones and lacks some. The table records about a million clones, 60% to 85% of them present only once. Sequencing used memory CD4+ T cells from PBMCs. As for subset: CD45RA-negative fraction. The receptor set was obtained from a man aged 18 to 29 in good health. Some clones in this sample may be carry-over from other donors' samples.

The rearrangement joins TRBV11-2 to TRBJ2-7, with 9 bases that match TRBD2. J was trimmed by 4 bases and V by 5 bases; bases with no gene match: 9. CDR1 is SGHAT and CDR2 is FQNNGV in the germline V gene. The CDR3 loop spans 15 amino acids. The CDR3, as DNA: TGTGCCAGCAGCCCGCCGGTTAGCGGGAGTTACGAGCAGTACTTC. This sequence encodes CASSPPVSGSYEQYF.

In its sample, this clone was seen once. The V call is TRBV5-1, the J call TRBJ2-5, with D unclear. Germline CDR1 SGHRS, CDR2 YFSETQ. Between the trimmed V and J ends, which lost 3 bases and 5 bases, there was a span of 14 bases. The CDR3 sequence is 14 residues long. CDR3: CASSSLVTPETQYF. The CDR3 nucleotides are TGCGCCAGCAGCTCCCTAGTGACACCCGAGACCCAGTACTTC.

This clone was found once. This rearrangement joins TRBV7-9 to TRBJ2-1; TRBD1 aligns across 7 bases. There are 18 residues in the CDR3. CDR1 SEHNR and CDR2 FQNEAQ come from the germline V gene (reference sequence). The V gene end was trimmed by 5 bases and the J gene end by 2 bases; junction bases not matched to a gene: 15. This CDR3 reads CASSPGRRQGHTYNEQFF. CDR3 nucleotides: TGTGCCAGCAGCCCAGGGCGCAGACAGGGCCATACCTACAATGAGCAGTTCTTC.

The rearrangement joins TRBV6-5 to TRBJ2-4, with D possibly matching TRBD1 (5 bases). Trimming cost V 2 bases and J 8 bases, with 7 bases left between them. Per the germline V gene, CDR1 is MNHEY and CDR2 is SVGAGI. This CDR3 spans 12 amino acids. As DNA, the CDR3 is TGTGCCAGCAGTTACCAGGGCGACATTCAGTACTTC. Amino acid sequence: CASSYQGDIQYF.

On this clone: Different DNA sequences within this sample yield the same CDR3. This chain uses TRBV29-1 with TRBJ2-5; D uncertain. This CDR3 is built from 10 residues. With 7 bases removed from V and 5 bases from J, the gap between germline ends came to 8 bases. Germline assignment: CDR1 SQVTM and CDR2 ANQGSEA. CDR3 in DNA: TGCAGCGGAGGAAGGGAGACCCAGTACTTC. This gives the protein CSGGRETQYF.

The chain combines TRBV7-6 with TRBJ2-2; 7 positions agree with TRBD1. There are 17 residues in the CDR3. J gave up 2 bases and V 1 base, and 7 bases lay outside the gene matches. The germline CDR1 and CDR2 sequences are SGHVS and FNYEAQ. CDR3 sequence (DNA): TGTGCCAGCAGCTTAGGAGGGGGCAGGGGCAACACCGGGGAGCTGTTTTTT. Translation: CASSLGGGRGNTGELFF.

In this sample, this clone turned up once. This chain uses TRBV19 with TRBJ1-3; possibly TRBD1 for D (5 bases). Germline CDR1 and CDR2: LNHDA and SQIVND (reference sequence). This CDR3 comprises 14 residues. V lost 6 bases and J 2 bases, leaving 11 bases between the germline ends. CDR3 amino acids: CASSPGAPGNTIYF. CDR3 coding DNA: TGTGCCAGTAGCCCTGGGGCCCCTGGAAACACCATATATTTT.

This clone appeared many times. Other DNA sequences of this sample code for an identical CDR3. The genes are TRBV5-1 and TRBJ2-5; the D is unclear. Trimming cost V 0 bases and J 1 base, with 4 bases left between them. Germline values: CDR1 SGHRS, CDR2 YFSETQ. This CDR3 contains 13 residues. The CDR3 nucleotides are TGCGCCAGCAGCTTGGCAGTCCAAGAGACCCAGTACTTC. Protein sequence: CASSLAVQETQYF.

The rearrangement joins TRBV15 to TRBJ1-4; D possibly corresponds to TRBD1 (6 bases). V dropped 1 base and J dropped 6 bases, with 15 bases sitting between them. The length of the CDR3 is 16 residues. The V gene's germline CDR1 is LNHNV and CDR2 YYDKDF (reference sequence). CDR3 sequence (DNA): TGTGCCACCAGCAGAGGCCACCGGACAGTTGATGAAAAACTGTTTTTT. Amino acid sequence: CATSRGHRTVDEKLFF.

This chain connects TRBV7-2 to TRBJ2-2, with D perhaps matching TRBD2 (6 bases). Trimming removed 5 bases at V and 7 bases at J, with 11 bases between. Germline values: CDR1 SGHTA, CDR2 FQGNSA. CDR3 length: 13 amino acids. The CDR3 loop is CASSPGGIGELFF. The CDR3 nucleotides read TGTGCCAGCAGCCCTGGGGGGATCGGGGAGCTGTTTTTT.

As concerns this clone: Other DNA sequences within the sample encode an identical CDR3. The chain employs TRBV2 and TRBJ2-4; 7 bases line up with TRBD2. CDR1 and CDR2 from the germline V gene are SNHLY and FYNNEI. This CDR3 is 16 amino acids long. The junction had 6 bases not matched to a gene; V was cut back by 2 bases and J by 2 bases. This chain's CDR3 is CASSERGGRTKNIQYF. CDR3 DNA sequence: TGTGCCAGCAGTGAACGGGGCGGGAGAACCAAAAACATTCAGTACTTC.

This clone has a single count. The rearrangement uses TRBV14 and TRBJ2-1; D possibly corresponds to TRBD2 (7 bases). CDR1 and CDR2 (germline): SGHDN, FVKESK. CDR3 length: 18 residues. V was trimmed by 0 bases and J by 7 bases, leaving 22 bases between them. This CDR3 reads CASSQDWIRRGRRNEQFF. The CDR3 nucleotides read TGTGCCAGCAGCCAAGACTGGATTAGGCGGGGGCGCCGAAATGAGCAGTTCTTC.

Note on this clone: The sample holds other DNA sequences that translate to the same CDR3. V gene TRBV28 combines with J gene TRBJ2-1; 14 bases map to TRBD2. CDR1 is MDHEN, CDR2 SYDVKM, per germline. V lost 6 bases to trimming and J lost 6 bases; unmatched junction nucleotides: 4. This CDR3 is built from 15 residues. The CDR3, as DNA: TGTGCCAGCAGCCCGACTAGCGGGAGGGGCAATGAGCAGTTCTTC. Translated: CASSPTSGRGNEQFF.

The chain has TRBV18 and TRBJ2-2; the D gene could be TRBD1 or TRBD2 (5 bases each). CDR3 length equals 15 residues. Trimming stripped 2 bases from V and 3 bases from J, with 10 bases between. From germline, CDR1 is KGHSH and CDR2 LQKENI. The CDR3 reads CASSPNQGDTGELFF. CDR3 nucleotide sequence: TGTGCCAGCTCACCAAACCAGGGAGACACCGGGGAGCTGTTTTTT.

The rearrangement joins TRBV7-3 to TRBJ2-3; D is ambiguous. This CDR3 region has 14 residues. Germline V gene data show CDR1 as SGHTA and CDR2 as FQGTGA. V was shortened by 7 bases and J by 1 base, with 12 bases between the two germline ends. The CDR3 is CASKDGYGTDTQYF. The CDR3, as DNA: TGTGCCAGCAAGGATGGCTACGGCACAGATACGCAGTATTTT.

The table lists this clone with a count of one. The rearrangement uses TRBV7-2 and TRBJ2-7; TRBD2 agrees at 7 bases. Germline V CDR1 and CDR2: SGHTA, FQGNSA. With V trimmed by 1 base and J by 1 base, 4 bases remained unmatched. This CDR3 region has 15 residues. The CDR3 region is CASSLGAGESYEQYF. The CDR3 DNA reads TGTGCCAGCAGCTTAGGTGCGGGAGAGTCCTACGAGCAGTACTTC. Full variable domain (remainder filled in from reference TRBV7-2 and TRBJ2-7): GAGVSQSPSNKVTEKGKDVELRCDPISGHTALYWYRQSLGQGLEFLIYFQGNSAPDKSGLPSDRFSAERTGGSVSTLTIQRTQQEDSAVYLCASSLGAGESYEQYFGPGTRLTVT.